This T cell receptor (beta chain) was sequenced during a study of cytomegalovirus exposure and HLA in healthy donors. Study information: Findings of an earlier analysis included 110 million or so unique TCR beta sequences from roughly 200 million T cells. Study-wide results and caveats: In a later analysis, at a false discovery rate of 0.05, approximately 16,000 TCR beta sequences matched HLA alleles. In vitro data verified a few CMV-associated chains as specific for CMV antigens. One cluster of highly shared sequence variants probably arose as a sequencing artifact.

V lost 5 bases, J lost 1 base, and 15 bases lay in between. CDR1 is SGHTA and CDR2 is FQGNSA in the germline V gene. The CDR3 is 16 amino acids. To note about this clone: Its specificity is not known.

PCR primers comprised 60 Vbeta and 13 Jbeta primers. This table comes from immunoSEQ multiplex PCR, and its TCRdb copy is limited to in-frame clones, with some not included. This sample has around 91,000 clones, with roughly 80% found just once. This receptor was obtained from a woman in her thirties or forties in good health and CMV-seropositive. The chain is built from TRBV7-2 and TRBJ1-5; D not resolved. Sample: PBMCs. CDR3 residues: CASSPFLLQSNQPQHF. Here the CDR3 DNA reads TGTGCCAGCAGCCCTTTCCTCCTACAGAGCAATCAGCCCCAGCATTTT.